The 30 T cell receptor beta chains listed next were all sequenced from one sample in a study of long-term antiretroviral therapy in people with HIV. immunoSEQ v3.0 was run at survey level. The repertoire was sequenced with immunoSEQ multiplex PCR; TCRdb's copy has only in-frame clones and lacks some. Altogether about 38,000 clones are present, roughly 80% being singletons, with the ten largest covering 5.2%. The material sequenced was unsorted PBMCs, taken 1.5 years after starting antiretroviral therapy. The receptors derive from a man between 18 and 29 years old with HIV.

This chain links TRBV2 with TRBJ2-1; TRBD2 matches at 13 bases. In germline, CDR1 is SNHLY, CDR2 FYNNEI. The CDR3 extends over 15 amino acids. V was clipped by 6 bases and J by 4 bases; unmatched bases: 3. The CDR3 is CASRRTSGSYNEQFF. CDR3 bases: TGTGCCAGCAGGAGGACTAGCGGGAGTTACAATGAGCAGTTCTTC.

V gene TRBV10-3 combines with J gene TRBJ2-6, with D hard to call. Deletions cut 6 bases from V and 1 base from J, with 7 bases between. The germline V gene has CDR1 ENHRY and CDR2 SYGVKD. The CDR3 is made up of 14 amino acids. The CDR3 nucleotides read TGTGCCATCAGAACCGATTCTGGGGCCAACGTCCTGACTTTC. Residues: CAIRTDSGANVLTF.

The V and J genes are TRBV6-5 and TRBJ1-2; possible D gene TRBD1, 5 bases. The CDR3 has 13 residues. V was shortened by 7 bases and J by 6 bases, with 15 bases between the two germline ends. CDR1 and CDR2 (germline): MNHEY, SVGAGI. CDR3 in amino acids: CASKGGHMDGYTF. Written as DNA, the CDR3 is TGTGCCAGCAAGGGAGGACACATGGATGGCTACACCTTC.

This chain joins TRBV5-5 and TRBJ1-5, with a possible D match to TRBD1 (6 bases). The CDR3 sequence is 14 residues long. CDR1 SGHKS and CDR2 YYEKEE come from the germline V gene (reference sequence). V gave up 4 bases and J gave up 8 bases, with 16 bases separating them. CDR3 region: CASSILQGGEPQHF. The DNA for the CDR3 is TGTGCCAGCAGCATACTACAGGGAGGAGAGCCCCAGCATTTT. The variable domain in full, completed from reference TRBV5-5 and TRBJ1-5, reads DAGVTQSPTHLIKTRGQQVTLRCSPISGHKSVSWYQQVLGQGPQFIFQYYEKEERGRGNFPDRFSARQFPNYSSELNVNALLLGDSALYLCASSILQGGEPQHFGDGTRLSIL.

The rearrangement links TRBV2 to TRBJ2-7; D possibly corresponds to TRBD1 (5 bases). The CDR3 extends over 13 amino acids. V dropped 2 bases and J dropped 5 bases, with 10 bases sitting between them. The V gene's germline CDR1 is SNHLY and CDR2 FYNNEI. This chain's CDR3 is CASSESGIHEQYF. The CDR3 DNA reads TGTGCCAGCAGTGAATCAGGGATCCACGAGCAGTACTTC. The full variable domain, completed using reference TRBV2 and TRBJ2-7, is EPEVTQTPSHQVTQMGQEVILRCVPISNHLYFYWYRQILGQKVEFLVSFYNNEISEKSEIFDDQFSVERPDGSNFTLKIRSTKLEDSAMYFCASSESGIHEQYFGPGTRLTVT.

This CDR3 reads CASSLFGHEQYF. The CDR3 DNA reads TGTGCCAGCAGTTTATTTGGGCACGAGCAGTACTTC. The genes are TRBV28 and TRBJ2-7, with D unresolved. The germline V gene has CDR1 MDHEN and CDR2 SYDVKM. Deletions cut 1 base from V and 5 bases from J, with 6 bases between. The CDR3 spans 12 residues. The full variable domain, completed using reference TRBV28 and TRBJ2-7, is DVKVTQSSRYLVKRTGEKVFLECVQDMDHENMFWYRQDPGLGLRLIYFSYDVKMKEKGDIPEGYSVSREKKERFSLILESASTNQTSMYLCASSLFGHEQYFGPGTRLTVT.

A single count supports this clone. This chain uses TRBV11-2 with TRBJ2-7; TRBD2 matches at 14 bases. V gave up 4 bases and J gave up 2 bases; unmatched junction bases: 7. Germline-derived CDR1 and CDR2 are SGHAT and FQNNGV. The CDR3 has 17 residues. DNA of the CDR3: TGTGCCAGCAGCTGGGGGACTAGCGGGAGAGGCGCCTACGAGCAGTACTTC. Translation: CASSWGTSGRGAYEQYF.

V and J are TRBV6-1 and TRBJ1-2, with D possibly being TRBD1 (5 bases). Germline V gene data show CDR1 as MNHNS and CDR2 as SASEGT. The germline V and J ends were trimmed by 0 bases and 7 bases, with 15 bases remaining between them. The CDR3 covers 15 residues. The CDR3 here is CASSEALQGSRGYTF. Here the CDR3 DNA reads TGTGCCAGCAGTGAAGCGCTTCAGGGATCGCGTGGCTACACCTTC.

J is TRBJ2-3 and V is TRBV7-3; a weak D match, TRBD2 (5 bases). The germline V gene has CDR1 SGHTA and CDR2 FQGTGA. V was shortened by 2 bases and J by 5 bases, with 17 bases between the two germline ends. The CDR3 length is 16 residues. CDR3 DNA: TGTGCCAGCAGCTTACTAGGGAACCCGAGGGAAGATACGCAGTATTTT. This gives the protein CASSLLGNPREDTQYF.

DNA for the CDR3: TGCGCCAGCAGCGACGGACAGGGGTGGTACACTGAAGCTTTCTTT. Protein sequence: CASSDGQGWYTEAFF. This chain links TRBV5-1 with TRBJ1-1; 9 nucleotides align to TRBD1. The CDR3 covers 15 residues. In germline, CDR1 is SGHRS, CDR2 YFSETQ. The trim removed 4 bases at V and 3 bases at J, leaving 7 bases unmatched.

This clone was seen once. The chain has TRBV6-4 and TRBJ2-2, with 8 bases fitting TRBD1. Germline-derived CDR1 and CDR2 are MRHNA and SNTAGT. The CDR3 length is 15 residues. With V trimmed by 4 bases and J by 5 bases, 6 bases remained unmatched. CDR3 residues: CASSAQGEVTGELFF. Written as DNA, the CDR3 is TGTGCCAGCAGTGCACAGGGGGAAGTTACCGGGGAGCTGTTTTTT.

This rearrangement joins TRBV30 to TRBJ2-7; D is tentatively TRBD1 or TRBD2 (6 bases each). Trimming took 3 bases from V and 5 from J, leaving 20 bases between them. This CDR3 contains 15 residues. CDR1 GTSNPN and CDR2 SVGIG come from the germline V gene (reference sequence). The CDR3 nucleotides are TGTGCCTGGAGCGGACTAACAGGGTTTTACAACGAGCAGTACTTC. Protein sequence: CAWSGLTGFYNEQYF.

The chain joins TRBV15 to TRBJ2-7; 10 bases line up with TRBD1. The trim removed 1 base at V and 2 bases at J, leaving 5 bases unmatched. Germline lookup yields CDR1 LNHNV and CDR2 YYDKDF (reference sequence). CDR3 length: 16 residues. The CDR3 spells CATSRVKGTGAYEQYF. The CDR3 coding sequence is TGTGCCACCAGCAGAGTGAAGGGGACAGGGGCCTACGAGCAGTACTTC.

V and J are TRBV13 and TRBJ2-1, with D unresolved. V was trimmed by 0 bases and J by 0 bases, leaving 3 bases between them. The CDR3 has 14 residues. In germline, CDR1 is PRHDT, CDR2 FYEKMQ (reference sequence). CDR3 sequence: CASSLGTSYNEQFF. CDR3 nucleotide sequence: TGTGCCAGCAGCTTAGGCACCTCCTACAATGAGCAGTTCTTC.

The J gene is TRBJ2-7, the V gene TRBV6-1; TRBD2 aligns across 12 bases. Germline V gives CDR1 MNHNS, CDR2 SASEGT. The CDR3 is 15 amino acids. V was pared by 4 bases and J by 2 bases, with 3 bases of the junction left unmatched. In DNA, the CDR3 is TGTGCCAGCAGTGCGGCTAGCGGGAGGGCCTACGAGCAGTACTTC. Translating gives CASSAASGRAYEQYF.

Comments on this clone: The DNA is omitted, as the CDR3 cannot be located on it reliably, and the CDR3 follows TCRdb's listing. The rearrangement uses TRBV19 and TRBJ1-2. Germline V gives CDR1 LNHDA, CDR2 SQIVND (reference sequence). The CDR3 length equals 14 residues, ends included. The CDR3 is CACSAGEANYGYTF.

This clone came up a few times. The genes are TRBV10-1 and TRBJ2-7, with D unclear. V was clipped by 6 bases and J by 6 bases, with 18 bases between them. The germline V gene encodes CDR1 WNHNN and CDR2 SYGVQD (reference sequence). CDR3 length: 14 residues. DNA for the CDR3: TGCGCCAGCAGCCCTCTGGGGAATGGGCTCGAGCAGTACTTC. Translation: CASSPLGNGLEQYF.

The chain couples TRBV29-1 to TRBJ2-3, with TRBD2 matching over 7 bases. Trimming at V came to 3 bases and at J to 6 bases, leaving 9 bases not matched to a gene. Per germline, CDR1 SQVTM and CDR2 ANQGSEA. This CDR3 region has 14 residues. For the CDR3, the DNA is TGCAGCGTTGAGAAGGCGGGAGCCGCGGATACGCAGTATTTT. It codes for CSVEKAGAADTQYF.

The chain combines TRBV21-1 with TRBJ2-4; TRBD2 is the table's D call and was not checked against the DNA. TRBV21-1 is marked as a pseudogene. This CDR3 contains 19 residues. This CDR3 is CASRSRGGIRPIAKNIQYF. In DNA form, the CDR3 reads TGTGCCAGCAGATCAAGGGGGGGGATCCGACCAATAGCCAAAAACATTCAGTACTTC.

The sample holds one count of this clone. J is TRBJ2-7 and V is TRBV29-1; TRBD2 matches 11 bases. Germline CDR1 and CDR2: SQVTM and ANQGSEA. J lost 0 bases, V lost 1 base, and 2 bases had no gene match. This CDR3 spans 15 amino acids. The CDR3 bases are TGCAGCGTTGAAGGACTAGCGGGGACCTCCTACGAGCAGTACTTC. Translation gives CSVEGLAGTSYEQYF.

This chain joins TRBV5-1 and TRBJ2-3, with no clear D. Germline-derived CDR1 and CDR2 are SGHRS and YFSETQ. The CDR3 is 14 amino acids. The V and J ends lost 7 bases and 0 bases respectively, with 12 bases between them. DNA for the CDR3: TGCGCCAGCGCCTTAGAGACTAGCACAGATACGCAGTATTTT. Amino acid sequence: CASALETSTDTQYF.

The gene calls are TRBV7-2 and TRBJ2-3; weak D call: TRBD1 (5 bases). The ends were cut back, 3 bases at V and 0 bases at J, with 10 bases in the middle. This CDR3 spans 15 amino acids. Germline V gene sequence: CDR1 SGHTA, CDR2 FQGNSA. The chain's CDR3 is CASSLWTTSTDTQYF. The CDR3 DNA reads TGTGCCAGCAGCTTGTGGACAACTAGCACAGATACGCAGTATTTT.

The chain carries TRBV27 and TRBJ1-5; a weak D match, TRBD1 (5 bases). The CDR3 is made up of 16 amino acids. V was trimmed by 6 bases and J by 6 bases, leaving 21 bases between them. Germline V gene data show CDR1 as MNHEY and CDR2 as SMNVEV (reference sequence). CDR3 residues: CASSALLQGGGQPQHF. The DNA for the CDR3 is TGTGCCAGCAGCGCCCTACTTCAGGGTGGAGGTCAGCCCCAGCATTTT.

The chain combines TRBV18 with TRBJ1-4; D gene uncertain. This CDR3 is 14 amino acids long. Deletions cut 3 bases from V and 5 bases from J, with 10 bases between. Germline CDR1 KGHSH, CDR2 LQKENI. The CDR3 nucleotides read TGTGCCAGCTCACCTTCCTACGGAAATGAAAAACTGTTTTTT. Its protein product is CASSPSYGNEKLFF.

This clone was detected only a few times. The chain employs TRBV7-9 and TRBJ1-1; D is unclear. This CDR3 has 12 amino acids. CDR1 and CDR2 from the germline V gene are SEHNR and FQNEAQ (reference sequence). The V gene lost 5 bases and the J gene lost 5 bases, with 9 bases spanning the gap. CDR3 loop: CASSEMITEAFF. The CDR3 DNA follows: TGTGCCAGCAGCGAGATGATTACTGAAGCTTTCTTT.

The V gene is TRBV19, the J gene TRBJ1-1; 8 bases map to TRBD1. This CDR3 has 15 amino acids. Germline V gives CDR1 LNHDA, CDR2 SQIVND (reference sequence). The trim removed 8 bases at V and 1 base at J, leaving 9 bases unmatched. The CDR3 coding sequence is TGTGCCAGTTCCATGACAGGGGCTCGGAACACTGAAGCTTTCTTT. It yields the protein CASSMTGARNTEAFF.

V usage is TRBV5-1 and J usage is TRBJ2-1; tentative D call: TRBD2 (6 bases). Deletions cut 4 bases from V and 9 bases from J, with 8 bases between. This CDR3 spans 11 amino acids. Germline V gives CDR1 SGHRS, CDR2 YFSETQ. CDR3 loop: CASSGRSEQFF. CDR3 nucleotide sequence: TGCGCCAGCAGCGGGAGGTCTGAGCAGTTCTTC.

This clone was seen a handful of times. This sequence joins TRBV9 and TRBJ2-7; D possibly corresponds to TRBD2 (6 bases). Germline V gene lookup returns CDR1 SGDLS and CDR2 YYNGEE. V gave up 0 bases and J gave up 0 bases, with 7 bases separating them. The CDR3 totals 14 residues. CDR3 coding DNA: TGTGCCAGCAGCGTAGGACTAGGCTCCTACGAGCAGTACTTC. Protein sequence: CASSVGLGSYEQYF.

A single count supports this clone. The chain is built from TRBV5-6 and TRBJ2-7; tentatively, D is TRBD1 or TRBD2 (5 bases each). V was cut by 2 bases and J by 2 bases, with 14 bases left in between. The CDR3 extends over 15 amino acids. CDR1 is SGHDT, CDR2 YYEEEE, per germline. CDR3 nucleotides: TGTGCCAGCAGCTTCACGGGACGCACGACCTACGAGCAGTACTTC. The encoded protein is CASSFTGRTTYEQYF.

This clone was detected once. The chain combines TRBV28 with TRBJ1-1; D is unresolved. The CDR3 length is 12 residues. Germline V gene data show CDR1 as MDHEN and CDR2 as SYDVKM. V was cut by 6 bases and J by 7 bases, with 12 bases left in between. The CDR3 sequence: CASREGRGEAFF. The CDR3 bases are TGTGCCAGCAGAGAGGGTCGGGGTGAAGCTTTCTTT. The full variable domain, with the rest looked up from reference TRBV28 and TRBJ1-1, is DVKVTQSSRYLVKRTGEKVFLECVQDMDHENMFWYRQDPGLGLRLIYFSYDVKMKEKGDIPEGYSVSREKKERFSLILESASTNQTSMYLCASREGRGEAFFGQGTRLTVV.